This entry lists 19 T cell receptor beta chains sequenced from one sample in a study of blood T cell repertoires in COVID-19. The repertoire was sequenced with immunoSEQ multiplex PCR; TCRdb's copy has only in-frame clones and lacks some. Counted here are roughly 460,000 clones, 80% to 90% occurring once; the ten biggest clones make up 0.7% to 1%. Sequenced input: peripheral blood. These receptor sequences come from a man between 18 and 29 years old with COVID-19, enrolled during active disease.

The chain employs TRBV30 and TRBJ1-4, with D possibly matching TRBD1 (6 bases). This CDR3 has 17 amino acids. CDR1 is GTSNPN, CDR2 SVGIG, per germline (reference sequence). The ends were cut back, 0 bases at V and 0 bases at J, with 14 bases in the middle. For the CDR3, the DNA is TGTGCCTGGAGTGTAAGGGGGAGAGGATCAACTAATGAAAAACTGTTTTTT. Translating it yields CAWSVRGRGSTNEKLFF.

The rearrangement uses TRBV7-9 and TRBJ2-2; D perhaps matches TRBD2 (6 bases). CDR1 and CDR2 (germline): SEHNR, FQNEAQ (reference sequence). The V end lost 5 bases, the J end lost 0 bases, and 13 bases lay between the germline ends. The CDR3 covers 16 residues. The chain's CDR3 is CASSRGGGANTGELFF. The CDR3 DNA follows: TGTGCCAGCAGCCGAGGCGGAGGGGCGAACACCGGGGAGCTGTTTTTT.

The J gene is TRBJ2-1, the V gene TRBV13; maybe TRBD1 (5 bases). Per germline, CDR1 PRHDT and CDR2 FYEKMQ (reference sequence). CDR3 length: 16 amino acids. V lost 0 bases to trimming and J lost 7 bases, with 16 bases between them. The CDR3 reads CASSLGRVGPDNEQFF. DNA of the CDR3: TGTGCCAGCAGCTTAGGCCGAGTGGGGCCTGATAATGAGCAGTTCTTC.

The rearrangement links TRBV24-1 to TRBJ2-2; TRBD2 aligns across 8 bases. Germline V gives CDR1 KGHDR, CDR2 SFDVKD. The CDR3 contains 18 residues. The trim removed 5 bases at V and 5 bases at J, leaving 15 bases unmatched. This chain's CDR3 is CATSGVPGLGEITGELFF. CDR3 in DNA: TGTGCCACCAGTGGCGTTCCGGGACTAGGGGAAATTACCGGGGAGCTGTTTTTT.

This chain uses TRBV20-1 with TRBJ1-2; D is undetermined. Trimming pared 6 bases from V and 7 bases from J, leaving 12 bases between. Germline CDR1 and CDR2: DFQATT and SNEGSKA (reference sequence). The CDR3 runs 11 residues. The CDR3 nucleotides read TGCAGTGCACCTATGGAGGGTGGCTACACCTTC. Its protein is CSAPMEGGYTF.

J is TRBJ2-2 and V is TRBV28, with 12 bases matching TRBD2. Looked up from germline, CDR1 is MDHEN and CDR2 is SYDVKM. Trimming removed 3 bases from V and 5 bases from J; junction bases left unmatched: 10. This CDR3 spans 18 amino acids. The CDR3 reads CASSFGLAGIGETGELFF. DNA of the CDR3: TGTGCCAGCAGTTTTGGACTAGCGGGAATCGGGGAAACCGGGGAGCTGTTTTTT. The full variable domain, its missing parts supplied by reference TRBV28 and TRBJ2-2, is DVKVTQSSRYLVKRTGEKVFLECVQDMDHENMFWYRQDPGLGLRLIYFSYDVKMKEKGDIPEGYSVSREKKERFSLILESASTNQTSMYLCASSFGLAGIGETGELFFGEGSRLTVL.

The chain employs TRBV10-2 and TRBJ2-2; 8 positions agree with TRBD1. The CDR3 runs to 15 residues. V shed 8 bases, J shed 8 bases, and the junction held 13 bases outside the gene matches. Germline V lookup: CDR1 WSHSY, CDR2 SAAADI. The CDR3 loop is CASGDRTRLGGELFF. CDR3 DNA sequence: TGCGCCAGCGGGGACAGGACGCGCTTGGGGGGGGAGCTGTTTTTT.

The chain couples TRBV30 to TRBJ2-3, with 9 bases aligning to TRBD1. In germline, CDR1 is GTSNPN, CDR2 SVGIG (reference sequence). This CDR3 spans 15 amino acids. V dropped 1 base and J dropped 5; count of bases not matched to a gene: 7. CDR3: CAWSDTGGAGDTQYF. For the CDR3, the DNA is TGTGCCTGGAGTGACACAGGGGGCGCCGGAGATACGCAGTATTTT.

This clone was observed a single time. This rearrangement joins TRBV18 to TRBJ2-7; TRBD2 might be the D (6 bases). This CDR3 spans 15 amino acids. V was pared by 4 bases and J by 2 bases, with 15 bases between. Germline lookup yields CDR1 KGHSH and CDR2 LQKENI. The CDR3 bases are TGTGCCAGCTCACGATTCGGCGGGGAGACCTACGAGCAGTACTTC. Protein sequence: CASSRFGGETYEQYF.

The chain carries TRBV14 and TRBJ1-6, with D perhaps matching TRBD1 (5 bases). Trimming cost V 0 bases and J 7 bases, with 10 bases left between them. The germline V gene encodes CDR1 SGHDN and CDR2 FVKESK. CDR3 length: 15 amino acids. This CDR3 is CASSQDLRANSPLHF. CDR3 in DNA: TGTGCCAGCAGCCAAGATCTCAGGGCCAATTCACCCCTCCACTTT.

The CDR3 DNA follows: TGTGCCAGCACAAACCCAGGGAACTATGGCTACACCTTC. It translates to CASTNPGNYGYTF. The chain uses TRBV6-5 and TRBJ1-2, with a tentative D call TRBD1 (5 bases). Germline CDR1 and CDR2: MNHEY and SVGAGI. This CDR3 is 13 amino acids long. V shed 7 bases and J shed 2 bases, with 11 bases lying between them.

The chain recombines TRBV5-1 with TRBJ2-3; 7 nucleotides align to TRBD2. Germline V gene data show CDR1 as SGHRS and CDR2 as YFSETQ. This CDR3 has 14 residues. V shed 7 bases, J shed 2 bases, and the junction held 7 bases outside the gene matches. The CDR3 protein is CASWGGRPTDTQYF. The CDR3 DNA follows: TGCGCCAGCTGGGGGGGGAGACCCACAGATACGCAGTATTTT. The full variable domain, its missing parts supplied by reference TRBV5-1 and TRBJ2-3, is KAGVTQTPRYLIKTRGQQVTLSCSPISGHRSVSWYQQTPGQGLQFLFEYFSETQRNKGNFPGRFSGRQFSNSRSEMNVSTLELGDSALYLCASWGGRPTDTQYFGPGTRLTVL.

The rearrangement links TRBV6-5 to TRBJ2-7; tentative D call: TRBD2 (6 bases). This CDR3 spans 15 amino acids. In germline, CDR1 is MNHEY, CDR2 SVGAGI. The V end was cut by 8 bases, the J end by 5 bases, with 22 bases between. DNA of the CDR3: TGTGCCAGCTCAACCCGGGAGCAGGGAGACCACGAGCAGTACTTC. Translating gives CASSTREQGDHEQYF.

The V gene is TRBV2, the J gene TRBJ2-7; D is uncertain. CDR1 SNHLY and CDR2 FYNNEI come from the germline V gene. Trimming removed 4 bases from V and 2 bases from J, with 9 bases in between. The CDR3 extends over 13 amino acids. The CDR3 is CASSGSRAYEQYF. In nucleotides, the CDR3 is TGTGCCAGCAGTGGGAGCAGAGCCTACGAGCAGTACTTC.

CDR3 region: CASSLEAVGGYTF. In DNA, the CDR3 is TGTGCCAGCAGCTTGGAGGCCGTGGGAGGCTACACCTTC. The chain carries TRBV7-9 and TRBJ1-2; the D is unclear. Between the trimmed V and J ends, which lost 3 bases and 8 bases, there was a span of 13 bases. The CDR3 is made up of 13 amino acids. CDR1 is SEHNR, CDR2 FQNEAQ, per germline (reference sequence).

This clone was found once. V usage is TRBV2 and J usage is TRBJ2-2; TRBD1 matches 7 bases. CDR3 size: 16 residues. Germline CDR1 is SNHLY and CDR2 is FYNNEI. The J segment lost 3 bases and the V segment lost 11 bases, leaving 15 bases of the junction unmatched. The CDR3 bases are TGTGCCTCTGGAGGACGGGCAGGGGGTGACACCGGGGAGCTGTTTTTT. This encodes CASGGRAGGDTGELFF.

The chain joins TRBV5-1 to TRBJ2-1, with 10 bases identical to TRBD2. The CDR3 totals 17 residues. CDR1 and CDR2 from the germline V gene are SGHRS and YFSETQ. V trimming: 3 bases; J trimming: 4 bases; junction bases outside the gene matches: 10. The CDR3 loop reads CASSSLAGGPGYNEQFF. For the CDR3, the DNA is TGCGCCAGCAGCTCCTTAGCGGGAGGACCGGGATACAATGAGCAGTTCTTC.

As to this clone: One end of the junction does not line up with germline, which may come from a read error. Written as DNA, the CDR3 is TGTGCCAGCAGTTTAGATCGTCGGACAGGGATCTTC. Encoded protein: CASSLDRRTGIF. This chain joins TRBV28 and TRBJ2-7; 8 nucleotides line up with TRBD1. This CDR3 contains 12 residues. Germline V CDR1 and CDR2: MDHEN, SYDVKM.

This chain links TRBV29-1 with TRBJ2-1, with 10 bases fitting TRBD2. There are 15 residues in the CDR3. Germline V gene sequence: CDR1 SQVTM, CDR2 ANQGSEA. V lost 4 bases and J lost 4; bases outside the gene matches: 7. CDR3 nucleotide sequence: TGCAGCGTTGCCCCTAGCGGGAGATATTACAATGAGCAGTTCTTC. Protein: CSVAPSGRYYNEQFF.